The 32 T cell receptor beta chains below come from one sample, sequenced in a study of immune heterogeneity within non-small cell lung tumors. Genomic DNA extracted from bulk tumor tissue served as template. A total of around 590 ng was used per sample. Surgical sampling yielded several biopsies per primary tumor (spaced far apart). These patients got curative surgery after being newly diagnosed with untreated non-small cell lung cancer. With 32 V and 13 J primers, multiplex PCR amplified the TCR beta CDR3. Using its own MiXCR run on the multiplex PCR reads, TCRdb lists one record per CDR3 protein. The sample has some 9,900 distinct CDR3 sequences; about 25% are singletons. Sequenced material: lung tumor tissue. The receptor set was obtained from a woman aged 45-59 years with non-small cell lung cancer.

As to this clonotype: A much larger clone lies a single base off, so this may be a read error. The V call is TRBV19, the J call TRBJ2-2, with 9 positions matching TRBD2. The CDR3 covers 17 residues. CDR1 and CDR2 from the germline V gene are LNHDA and SQIVND (reference sequence). The CDR3 reads CASSISSGATSPGEVFF. CDR3 sequence (DNA): TGTGCCAGTAGTATTTCTAGCGGGGCGACGTCCCCCGGGGAGGTGTTTTTT.

The rearrangement links TRBV20-1 to TRBJ2-2, with D possibly being TRBD1 (6 bases). V was trimmed by 3 bases and J by 6 bases, leaving 8 bases between them. Germline V gene lookup returns CDR1 DFQATT and CDR2 SNEGSKA (reference sequence). The CDR3 is 12 amino acids. CDR3 nucleotide sequence: TGCAGTGCTAGGGCAGGGGCCGGGGAGCTGTTTTTT. As protein: CSARAGAGELFF.

Many counts were recorded for this clonotype. The chain employs TRBV10-3 and TRBJ1-3; D is unresolved. V was clipped by 0 bases and J by 3 bases, with 9 bases between them. The length of the CDR3 is 15 residues. Germline assignment: CDR1 ENHRY and CDR2 SYGVKD. The CDR3 is CAISESRGIGNTIYF. The CDR3, as DNA: TGTGCCATCAGTGAGTCGAGAGGTATTGGAAACACCATATATTTT.

This clonotype is termed medium-sized (0.01 to 0.1%). The chain combines TRBV6-5 with TRBJ1-6, with TRBD1 matching over 8 bases. CDR1 and CDR2 (germline): MNHEY, SVGAGI. V lost 2 bases and J lost 8; bases outside the gene matches: 5. The CDR3 length is 15 residues. The CDR3 sequence is CASSYTTGVDSPLHF. The CDR3 DNA reads as TGTGCCAGCAGTTACACGACAGGGGTCGATTCACCCCTCCACTTT.

Details on this clonotype: A read error may explain this, as a much larger clone is one base away. The chain uses TRBV5-1 and TRBJ2-3; D perhaps matches TRBD1 (5 bases). The CDR3 runs 18 residues. Germline CDR1 and CDR2: SGHRS and YFSETQ. DNA of the CDR3: TGCGCCAGCAGCTCCCTTTCGTTGACAGTGCGTAGCACAGATACGGAGTATTTT. Translation gives CASSSLSLTVRSTDTEYF.

Here the CDR3 DNA reads TGTGCCAGCAGCCGGGACAGGGTGAATGAAAAACTGTTTTTT. Its translation: CASSRDRVNEKLFF. V gene TRBV5-6 combines with J gene TRBJ1-4; 9 bases are shared with TRBD1. Germline V gene lookup returns CDR1 SGHDT and CDR2 YYEEEE. Losses at the gene ends were 4 bases for V and 5 bases for J; bases not matched to a gene: 3. This CDR3 has 14 residues.

By frequency in the sample, this clonotype is medium-sized. The chain is built from TRBV20-1 and TRBJ2-7; D is unclear. The germline CDR1 and CDR2 sequences are DFQATT and SNEGSKA (reference sequence). V was clipped by 2 bases and J by 2 bases, with 19 bases between them. The CDR3 covers 16 residues. CDR3 loop: CSARSGGLESTYEQYF. For the CDR3, the DNA is TGCAGTGCTAGAAGTGGTGGGCTAGAAAGCACCTACGAGCAGTACTTC.

By its share, this clonotype is medium-sized. The J gene is TRBJ2-7, the V gene TRBV20-1; 8 bases align to TRBD1. Trimming at V came to 5 bases and at J to 2 bases, leaving 5 bases not matched to a gene. From germline, CDR1 is DFQATT and CDR2 SNEGSKA (reference sequence). This CDR3 is built from 13 residues. The DNA for the CDR3 is TGCAGTGCTGACAGGGGCGATACCTACGAGCAGTACTTC. This codes for CSADRGDTYEQYF.

This clonotype is classed as medium-sized. This chain links TRBV14 with TRBJ1-5, with unresolved D. Germline V lookup: CDR1 SGHDN, CDR2 FVKESK. The CDR3 sequence is 13 residues long. V lost 3 bases and J 6 bases, leaving 9 bases between the germline ends. This CDR3 reads CASSQGFGQPQHF. The CDR3 DNA reads TGTGCCAGCAGCCAGGGATTCGGTCAGCCCCAGCATTTT.

There are many counts of this clonotype. This chain joins TRBV11-2 and TRBJ2-5; TRBD2 matches at 9 bases. Germline V gives CDR1 SGHAT, CDR2 FQNNGV. The CDR3 totals 16 residues. The ends lost 5 bases at V and 1 base at J; junction bases unmatched: 8. CDR3 sequence (DNA): TGTGCCAGCAGCCCAGGCTCTAGCGGGGCCCAAGAGACCCAGTACTTC. This translates into CASSPGSSGAQETQYF.

This clonotype was found many times. V usage is TRBV7-2 and J usage is TRBJ2-7; tentatively, D is TRBD1 (6 bases). CDR1 and CDR2 from the germline V gene are SGHTA and FQGNSA. This CDR3 has 15 amino acids. The V end was cut by 1 base, the J end by 2 bases, with 12 bases between. In DNA form, the CDR3 reads TGTGCCAGCAGCTTAGTCGGGACAAGTACCTACGAGCAGTACTTC. Encoded protein: CASSLVGTSTYEQYF. Together with reference TRBV7-2 and TRBJ2-7, the CDR3 gives the full variable domain: GAGVSQSPSNKVTEKGKDVELRCDPISGHTALYWYRQSLGQGLEFLIYFQGNSAPDKSGLPSDRFSAERTGGSVSTLTIQRTQQEDSAVYLCASSLVGTSTYEQYFGPGTRLTVT.

Details on this clonotype: This may come from a read error, since a much larger clone is one base off. The rearrangement joins TRBV30 to TRBJ2-2, with D maybe TRBD1 (6 bases). The length of the CDR3 is 16 residues. Trimming removed 0 bases at V and 4 bases at J, with 15 bases between. CDR1 and CDR2 (germline): GTSNPN, SVGIG (reference sequence). The CDR3 spells CAWSVLWGRITGELFF. The CDR3 nucleotides read TGTGCCTGGAGTGTTTTGTGGGGGCGGATCACCGGGGAGCTGTTTTTT. Full variable domain (outside the CDR3, taken from reference TRBV30 and TRBJ2-2): SQTIHQWPATLVQPVGSPLSLECTVEGTSNPNLYWYRQAAGRGLQLLFYSVGIGQISSEVPQNLSASRPQDRQFILSSKKLLLSDSGFYLCAWSVLWGRITGELFFGEGSRLTVL.

The sample holds many counts of this clonotype. This chain joins TRBV5-1 and TRBJ1-1; the D gene is possibly TRBD1 (5 bases). In germline, CDR1 is SGHRS, CDR2 YFSETQ. Trimming shortened V by 0 bases and J by 4 bases, and 10 bases separated the two germline ends. The CDR3 consists of 14 residues. The CDR3 DNA reads TGCGCCAGCAGCTTGGTGCAGGGCACCACTGAAGCTTTCTTT. Translating gives CASSLVQGTTEAFF.

By proportion, this clonotype is medium-sized. DNA for the CDR3: TGTGCCAGTAGTGCCGGGACAGGGATTGCTCGGGGCTACACCTTC. Amino acids: CASSAGTGIARGYTF. V is TRBV19 and J is TRBJ1-2, with 9 bases lining up with TRBD1. This CDR3 is built from 15 residues. Germline V gene sequence: CDR1 LNHDA, CDR2 SQIVND (reference sequence). V trimming: 5 bases; J trimming: 8 bases; junction bases outside the gene matches: 12. The whole variable domain, filled in from reference TRBV19 and TRBJ1-2, reads DGGITQSPKYLFRKEGQNVTLSCEQNLNHDAMYWYRQDPGQGLRLIYYSQIVNDFQKGDIAEGYSVSREKKESFPLTVTSAQKNPTAFYLCASSAGTGIARGYTFGSGTRLTVV.

This clonotype has ten or more counts. Given the absence of the conserved phenylalanine or tryptophan at the CDR3 end, a read error is likely. The limits of the CDR3 on the DNA are not certain, so only TCRdb's listed CDR3 is given. The rearrangement uses TRBV6-2 or TRBV6-3 and TRBJ2-3; the tabulated D call, TRBD1, remains unverified against the DNA. Germline V gene data show CDR1 as MNHEY and CDR2 as SVGEGT. The CDR3 has 19 amino acids, counting both end residues. CDR3 loop: CASSSPPPGSGDGEQYFGP.

In this sample, this clonotype turned up many times. CDR3 DNA sequence: TGTGCCAGCAGCCAACAGAATTACAATGAGCAGTTCTTC. Protein: CASSQQNYNEQFF. The chain links TRBV5-4 to TRBJ2-1, with D uncertain. The CDR3 extends over 13 amino acids. Germline loops: CDR1 SGHNT, CDR2 YYREEE (reference sequence). V was shortened by 4 bases and J by 4 bases, with 9 bases between the two germline ends.

This clonotype has a count of ten or more. The V gene is TRBV15, the J gene TRBJ2-5; 7 bases agree with TRBD2. V dropped 0 bases and J dropped 1; count of bases not matched to a gene: 2. The germline V gene encodes CDR1 LNHNV and CDR2 YYDKDF (reference sequence). There are 15 residues in the CDR3. This CDR3 is CATSRDWGGQETQYF. The CDR3 DNA reads TGTGCCACCAGCAGAGATTGGGGGGGCCAAGAGACCCAGTACTTC.

This clonotype has a count of ten or more. The V call is TRBV2, the J call TRBJ2-3; D remains ambiguous. Germline CDR1 is SNHLY and CDR2 is FYNNEI. CDR3 length: 13 residues. Trimming took 4 bases from V and 1 from J, leaving 6 bases between them. The CDR3 protein is CASSGEGTDTQYF. The CDR3 nucleotides read TGTGCCAGCAGTGGCGAGGGCACAGATACGCAGTATTTT.

This chain joins TRBV7-8 and TRBJ1-2; 7 bases line up with TRBD1. This CDR3 contains 13 residues. The J segment lost 4 bases and the V segment lost 4 bases, leaving 3 bases of the junction unmatched. The V gene's germline CDR1 is SGHVS and CDR2 FQNEAQ. As DNA, the CDR3 is TGTGCCAGCAGCTCGGACAGGTGCTATGGCTACACCTTC. Translated, it gives CASSSDRCYGYTF.

By share of the sample, this clonotype is medium-sized. This chain connects TRBV2 to TRBJ2-7; 10 bases are shared with TRBD2. The CDR3 spans 17 residues. V gave up 7 bases and J gave up 3 bases; unmatched junction bases: 15. Germline loops: CDR1 SNHLY, CDR2 FYNNEI. CDR3 sequence: CASKPLAASGRHYEQYF. The DNA for the CDR3 is TGTGCCAGCAAACCACTTGCGGCTAGCGGGAGACACTACGAGCAGTACTTC. The full variable domain, rest sourced from reference TRBV2 and TRBJ2-7, is EPEVTQTPSHQVTQMGQEVILRCVPISNHLYFYWYRQILGQKVEFLVSFYNNEISEKSEIFDDQFSVERPDGSNFTLKIRSTKLEDSAMYFCASKPLAASGRHYEQYFGPGTRLTVT.

As concerns this clonotype: A much larger clone sits a single nucleotide away, making a read error possible. In nucleotides, the CDR3 is TGTGCCAGCAGCCGGGACACTTATAGTGGAGAGAACCAGTACTTC. Translation: CASSRDTYSGENQYF. V and J are TRBV11-1 and TRBJ2-5, with a tentative D call TRBD1 (6 bases). The CDR3 sequence is 15 residues long. Germline values: CDR1 SGHAT, CDR2 FQDESV (reference sequence).

Comments on this clonotype: A much larger clone lies a single base off, so this may be a read error. The rearrangement links TRBV28 to TRBJ1-1; tentative D call: TRBD1 (6 bases). CDR3 length: 10 amino acids. Looked up from germline, CDR1 is MDHEN and CDR2 is SYDVKM. Trimming took off 9 bases at V and 5 bases at J, with 7 bases between the two ends. The chain's CDR3 is CARRGTEAFF. CDR3 coding DNA: TGTGCCAGAAGGGGGACTGAAGCTTTCTTT.

Concerning this clonotype: This may be a read error, as it is one base from a much larger clone. The chain joins TRBV28 to TRBJ1-5; the D is unclear. The CDR3 consists of 14 residues. The germline V and J ends were trimmed by 9 bases and 1 base, with 13 bases remaining between them. From germline, CDR1 is MDHEN and CDR2 SYDVKM. The CDR3 is CARSSDVSNQPQHF. The CDR3 bases are TGTGCCAGATCCTCGGACGTAAGCAATCAGCCCCAGCATTTT. The variable domain in full, with the rest retrieved from reference TRBV28 and TRBJ1-5, is DVKVTQSSRYLVKRTGEKVFLECVQDMDHENMFWYRQDPGLGLRLIYFSYDVKMKEKGDIPEGYSVSREKKERFSLILESASTNQTSMYLCARSSDVSNQPQHFGDGTRLSIL.

Only a few counts were recorded for this clonotype. With a much larger clone just one base away, this may be a read error. This rearrangement joins TRBV28 to TRBJ2-2, with a weak D call TRBD2 (7 bases). V was shortened by 3 bases and J by 4 bases, with 12 bases between the two germline ends. This CDR3 has 15 amino acids. The germline gives CDR1 MDHEN, CDR2 SYDVKM. The chain's CDR3 is CASSLGGPTTGELFF. The CDR3 DNA reads as TGTGCCAGCAGTTTGGGGGGGCCCACCACCGGGGAGCTGTTTTTT.

This clonotype was counted between two and nine times. The gene calls are TRBV5-4 and TRBJ2-7, with D perhaps matching TRBD1 (6 bases). Germline CDR1 SGHNT, CDR2 YYREEE (reference sequence). The CDR3 totals 13 residues. The V end was cut by 3 bases, the J end by 4 bases, with 11 bases between. The chain's CDR3 is CASSSGTLYEQYF. CDR3 coding DNA: TGTGCCAGCAGCTCCGGGACACTTTACGAGCAGTACTTC.

This clonotype has at least ten counts. The J gene is TRBJ1-5, the V gene TRBV19, with D perhaps matching TRBD1 (5 bases). CDR1 is LNHDA, CDR2 SQIVND, per germline (reference sequence). The CDR3 has 13 residues. Trimming pared 10 bases from V and 8 bases from J, leaving 18 bases between. CDR3 nucleotide sequence: TGTGCCACTTGGAGGGGAGCGGGAGAGCCCCAGCATTTT. The encoded protein is CATWRGAGEPQHF. The complete variable domain, with remaining parts taken from reference TRBV19 and TRBJ1-5, reads DGGITQSPKYLFRKEGQNVTLSCEQNLNHDAMYWYRQDPGQGLRLIYYSQIVNDFQKGDIAEGYSVSREKKESFPLTVTSAQKNPTAFYLCATWRGAGEPQHFGDGTRLSIL.

The V gene is TRBV28, the J gene TRBJ2-7; D may be TRBD1 (5 bases). Trimming stripped 5 bases from V and 2 bases from J, with 16 bases between. Germline lookup yields CDR1 MDHEN and CDR2 SYDVKM. The CDR3 contains 15 residues. CDR3: CASSPPRQRAYEQYF. As DNA, the CDR3 is TGTGCCAGCAGTCCGCCTCGACAGAGAGCCTACGAGCAGTACTTC.

The chain carries TRBV6-1 and TRBJ2-2; 9 bases are shared with TRBD2. Germline-derived CDR1 and CDR2 are MNHNS and SASEGT. The trim removed 7 bases at V and 6 bases at J, leaving 6 bases unmatched. The CDR3 runs to 14 residues. CDR3 sequence reads: CASKPGLASGELFF. CDR3 in DNA: TGTGCCAGCAAACCGGGACTAGCCTCCGGGGAGCTGTTTTTT.

The rearrangement joins TRBV5-1 to TRBJ2-3; 9 bases agree with TRBD1. V shed 6 bases, J shed 0 bases, and the junction held 5 bases outside the gene matches. Germline V CDR1 and CDR2: SGHRS, YFSETQ. There are 15 residues in the CDR3. In DNA, the CDR3 is TGCGCCAGCACCCTAGGACAGGGGAGCACAGATACGCAGTATTTT. Translated, it gives CASTLGQGSTDTQYF.

This clonotype is medium-sized (0.01 to 0.1%) by share. V gene TRBV11-3 combines with J gene TRBJ2-7; maybe TRBD1 (6 bases). Trimming shortened V by 5 bases and J by 3 bases, and 17 bases separated the two germline ends. Germline CDR1 is SGHNT and CDR2 is YENEEA. There are 15 residues in the CDR3. The CDR3 protein is CASSASGTNFYEQYF. DNA for the CDR3: TGTGCCAGCAGCGCCTCCGGGACAAACTTCTACGAGCAGTACTTC.

By share of the sample, this clonotype is medium-sized. V usage is TRBV30 and J usage is TRBJ1-5; D call uncertain. The V gene's germline CDR1 is GTSNPN and CDR2 SVGIG (reference sequence). The CDR3 totals 14 residues. With 4 bases removed from V and 4 bases from J, the gap between germline ends came to 14 bases. The CDR3 DNA reads TGTGCCTGGAAGTCTCCTCTTGGGAATCAGCCCCAGCATTTT. This encodes CAWKSPLGNQPQHF.

CDR3 DNA: TGTGCCAGTAGGGGGGGACAGGGAGGCAATCAGCCCCAGCATTTT. This gives the protein CASRGGQGGNQPQHF. This sequence joins TRBV19 and TRBJ1-5; 9 bases map to TRBD1. CDR1 is LNHDA and CDR2 is SQIVND in the germline V gene (reference sequence). This CDR3 spans 15 amino acids. J gave up 2 bases and V 6 bases, and 5 bases lay outside the gene matches.